The 22 T cell receptor beta chains presented below share a single source sample, sequenced in a study of T cells after posttransplantation cyclophosphamide. Produced via immunoSEQ multiplex PCR; TCRdb's table is partial and in-frame only. The top ten clones hold 2.9% of a sample with approximately 56,000 clones, roughly 94% of them seen once. Source material: PBMCs. These receptors were obtained from a woman aged 25 to 39 in good health and a related stem cell transplant donor.

The J gene is TRBJ2-7, the V gene TRBV6-5; perhaps TRBD2 as D (5 bases). Germline assignment: CDR1 MNHEY and CDR2 SVGAGI. Deletions cut 5 bases from V and 3 bases from J, with 11 bases between. This CDR3 is 13 amino acids long. In nucleotides, the CDR3 is TGTGCCAGCAGTACCCGGGGAGTCTACGAGCAGTACTTC. It is translated as CASSTRGVYEQYF.

This sequence joins TRBV15 and TRBJ2-2; 8 nucleotides match TRBD1. CDR3 length: 16 residues. V dropped 1 base and J dropped 2; count of bases not matched to a gene: 3. Germline V gives CDR1 LNHNV, CDR2 YYDKDF (reference sequence). The chain's CDR3 is CATSRGGQGNTGELFF. CDR3 coding DNA: TGTGCCACCAGCAGAGGAGGACAGGGAAACACCGGGGAGCTGTTTTTT. Full variable domain (outside the CDR3, taken from reference TRBV15 and TRBJ2-2): DAMVIQNPRYQVTQFGKPVTLSCSQTLNHNVMYWYQQKSSQAPKLLFHYYDKDFNNEADTPDNFQSRRPNTSFCFLDIRSPGLGDTAMYLCATSRGGQGNTGELFFGEGSRLTVL.

The V call is TRBV11-2, the J call TRBJ2-5; 14 bases fit TRBD2. CDR3 length equals 17 residues. Trimming at V came to 5 bases and at J to 7 bases, leaving 12 bases not matched to a gene. From germline, CDR1 is SGHAT and CDR2 FQNNGV. The CDR3 sequence is CASSHRTSGGPVGTQYF. Here the CDR3 DNA reads TGTGCCAGCAGCCACCGGACTAGCGGGGGGCCCGTGGGGACCCAGTACTTC.

This chain links TRBV11-1 with TRBJ2-2, with D maybe TRBD1 (6 bases). V shed 5 bases and J shed 4 bases, with 11 bases lying between them. Germline assignment: CDR1 SGHAT and CDR2 FQDESV (reference sequence). The CDR3 has 14 residues. CDR3 sequence (DNA): TGTGCCAGCAGCCAGGGGCAGGTCACCGGGGAGCTGTTTTTT. Protein product: CASSQGQVTGELFF.

Here the CDR3 reads CAISAGQSNTEAFF. In DNA form, the CDR3 reads TGTGCCATCAGTGCGGGACAGTCGAACACTGAAGCTTTCTTT. The chain carries TRBV10-3 and TRBJ1-1, with 7 bases that match TRBD1. The CDR3 consists of 14 residues. Germline CDR1 is ENHRY and CDR2 is SYGVKD. With 4 bases clipped from V and 1 base from J, the junction kept 3 bases outside the gene matches.

The CDR3, as DNA: TGTGCCAGCAGCTCAACAGGGCTCAATGAGCAGTTCTTC. Protein product: CASSSTGLNEQFF. The V and J genes are TRBV7-2 and TRBJ2-1; D is possibly TRBD1 (6 bases). CDR1 and CDR2 from the germline V gene are SGHTA and FQGNSA. V dropped 4 bases and J dropped 6 bases, with 10 bases sitting between them. The CDR3 totals 13 residues.

The rearrangement links TRBV29-1 to TRBJ2-7, with D tentatively TRBD1 (6 bases). The V end was cut by 4 bases, the J end by 3 bases, with 10 bases between. CDR1 and CDR2 (germline): SQVTM, ANQGSEA. This CDR3 spans 12 amino acids. In DNA form, the CDR3 reads TGCAGCGTTGCCGGGACAATCTACGAGCAGTACTTC. This gives the protein CSVAGTIYEQYF.

This chain joins TRBV4-3 and TRBJ1-1, with D unclear. V was trimmed by 4 bases and J by 4 bases, leaving 16 bases between them. This CDR3 has 15 residues. From germline, CDR1 is LGHNA and CDR2 YSLEER. Here the CDR3 reads CASSPMVGGGTEAFF. In nucleotides, the CDR3 is TGCGCCAGCAGCCCGATGGTTGGAGGCGGCACTGAAGCTTTCTTT.

V usage is TRBV18 and J usage is TRBJ1-5; tentative D call: TRBD1 (5 bases). Germline loops: CDR1 KGHSH, CDR2 LQKENI. Trimming removed 6 bases from V and 4 bases from J, with 10 bases in between. CDR3 length: 13 amino acids. The CDR3 reads CASSLQGNQPQHF. DNA for the CDR3: TGTGCCAGCTCGCTTCAGGGTAATCAGCCCCAGCATTTT. Full variable domain (missing parts from reference TRBV18 and TRBJ1-5): NAGVMQNPRHLVRRRGQEARLRCSPMKGHSHVYWYRQLPEEGLKFMVYLQKENIIDESGMPKERFSAEFPKEGPSILRIQQVVRGDSAAYFCASSLQGNQPQHFGDGTRLSIL.

This chain uses TRBV6-1 with TRBJ2-1; 7 positions agree with TRBD1. V lost 7 bases, J lost 1 base, and 7 bases stayed unmatched. Germline V lookup: CDR1 MNHNS, CDR2 SASEGT. The CDR3 consists of 15 residues. CDR3: CASTDGTASYNEQFF. The CDR3 DNA reads as TGTGCCAGCACGGATGGGACAGCATCCTACAATGAGCAGTTCTTC.

V is TRBV2 and J is TRBJ1-1; the match to TRBD1 covers 8 bases. CDR1 and CDR2 from the germline V gene are SNHLY and FYNNEI. The CDR3 sequence is 14 residues long. The V and J ends lost 9 bases and 3 bases, in that order; junction bases with no gene match: 9. This CDR3 reads CASILTTGDTEAFF. The DNA for the CDR3 is TGTGCCAGTATACTCACGACAGGGGACACTGAAGCTTTCTTT.

Here the CDR3 DNA reads TGTGCCAGCAGCGGGACAGGATACTTTCAAGAGACCCAGTACTTC. Translation: CASSGTGYFQETQYF. The chain combines TRBV27 with TRBJ2-5; 8 nucleotides line up with TRBD1. The CDR3 covers 15 residues. CDR1 is MNHEY and CDR2 is SMNVEV in the germline V gene (reference sequence). J gave up 2 bases and V 6 bases, and 8 bases lay outside the gene matches.

This chain links TRBV13 with TRBJ1-6; 9 positions agree with TRBD1. The CDR3 has 15 residues. Losses at the gene ends were 5 bases for V and 3 bases for J; bases not matched to a gene: 2. Germline V gene lookup returns CDR1 PRHDT and CDR2 FYEKMQ (reference sequence). As DNA, the CDR3 is TGTGCCAGCAGCCGGGGACAGGGCTATAATTCACCCCTCCACTTT. It specifies CASSRGQGYNSPLHF.

The chain combines TRBV6-5 with TRBJ1-1; the D is unclear. V was pared by 2 bases and J by 0 bases, with 7 bases between. From germline, CDR1 is MNHEY and CDR2 SVGAGI. The CDR3 has 14 amino acids. In nucleotides, the CDR3 is TGTGCCAGCAGTTACCGGGGATTGAACACTGAAGCTTTCTTT. It is translated as CASSYRGLNTEAFF.

The chain has TRBV6-5 and TRBJ1-2, with D possibly being TRBD1 (5 bases). Between the trimmed V and J ends, which lost 2 bases and 4 bases, there was a span of 11 bases. Germline lookup yields CDR1 MNHEY and CDR2 SVGAGI. The CDR3 is made up of 14 amino acids. The CDR3: CASSYARGGYGYTF. CDR3 bases: TGTGCCAGCAGTTACGCGCGGGGGGGCTATGGCTACACCTTC.

This sequence joins TRBV5-6 and TRBJ2-1; maybe TRBD2 (6 bases). In germline, CDR1 is SGHDT, CDR2 YYEEEE. Trimming stripped 1 base from V and 2 bases from J, with 10 bases between. The CDR3 loop spans 15 amino acids. CDR3 coding DNA: TGTGCCAGCAGCTTGCTAGCGACGGCCTACAATGAGCAGTTCTTC. Translation: CASSLLATAYNEQFF.

This clone was seen a single time. The chain employs TRBV4-2 and TRBJ1-2, with a weak D call TRBD1 (5 bases). The CDR3 spans 19 residues. CDR1 and CDR2 (germline): LGHNA, YNFKEQ. Trimming cost V 2 bases and J 1 base, with 23 bases left between them. The DNA of the CDR3 is TGTGCCAGCAGCCAATTAGAAAGGGGAGGGGATGGGGTTAACTATGGCTACACCTTC. Translating it yields CASSQLERGGDGVNYGYTF.

This CDR3 is CASSLGLAGEHREQFF. As DNA, the CDR3 is TGCGCCAGCAGCTTGGGGCTAGCGGGGGAACATCGAGAGCAGTTCTTC. V gene TRBV5-1 combines with J gene TRBJ2-1; 10 bases are shared with TRBD2. The CDR3 is 16 residues long. J was trimmed by 10 bases and V by 0 bases; bases with no gene match: 10. Per the germline V gene, CDR1 is SGHRS and CDR2 is YFSETQ.

The genes are TRBV6-5 and TRBJ1-6, with TRBD1 as a possible D gene (6 bases). CDR3 size: 16 residues. V lost 0 bases and J 8 bases, leaving 14 bases between the germline ends. Germline-derived CDR1 and CDR2 are MNHEY and SVGAGI. As DNA, the CDR3 is TGTGCCAGCAGTTACTCAATTTCAGGGGAGCATTCACCCCTCCACTTT. It specifies CASSYSISGEHSPLHF.

The chain employs TRBV29-1 and TRBJ2-3; D possibly corresponds to TRBD2 (6 bases). The CDR3 loop spans 12 amino acids. The germline V and J ends were trimmed by 4 bases and 1 base, with 6 bases remaining between them. From germline, CDR1 is SQVTM and CDR2 ANQGSEA. DNA of the CDR3: TGCAGCGTTGCGGGGGGCACAGATACGCAGTATTTT. This translates into CSVAGGTDTQYF.

The CDR3 protein is CASSLAVLAVTDTQYF. The CDR3 nucleotides read TGTGCCAGCAGCTTAGCGGTCCTAGCGGTTACAGATACGCAGTATTTT. The gene calls are TRBV7-2 and TRBJ2-3; 7 bases match TRBD2. Trimming cost V 0 bases and J 3 bases; bases outside gene matches: 6. The germline CDR1 and CDR2 sequences are SGHTA and FQGNSA. The CDR3 is 16 amino acids.

J is TRBJ1-6 and V is TRBV9; D might be TRBD1 (6 bases). The CDR3 extends over 17 amino acids. The germline V and J ends were trimmed by 0 bases and 10 bases, with 20 bases remaining between them. Per germline, CDR1 SGDLS and CDR2 YYNGEE. CDR3 loop: CASSVVGHGGAESPLHF. Here the CDR3 DNA reads TGTGCCAGCAGCGTAGTGGGTCACGGGGGGGCCGAATCACCCCTCCACTTT.